This TCR beta chain was captured by sequencing in a study of T cell responses to AZD1222 COVID-19 vaccine. Findings and limits, study-wide: Close to half of spike-specific TCRs reportedly recognize unmutated variant regions. A rise in Spike-specific TCR breadth and depth followed two AZD1222 doses.

The data were produced by immunoSEQ multiplex PCR, yet TCRdb's version contains in-frame clones alone and is incomplete. The sample carries about 140,000 clones, 85% to 95% recorded once. Germline CDR1 MNHGY, CDR2 SVAAGI. This CDR3 is built from 20 residues. Between the trimmed V and J ends, which lost 6 bases and 2 bases, there was a span of 26 bases. Concerning this clone: Its target is not known.

The sample here was peripheral blood, taken on day 0 of MenACWY control vaccination. The gene calls are TRBV6-9 and TRBJ2-6; D possibly uses TRBD1 or TRBD2 (7 bases each). The receptor comes from an adult in good health. The CDR3 coding sequence is TGTGCCAGCAGATCCAACGGGAGGTGGCAGGGGGTACCTGGGGCCAACGTCCTGACTTTC. Residues: CASRSNGRWQGVPGANVLTF.